This T cell receptor (beta chain) originates from a study of blood T cell repertoires in COVID-19. The data were produced by immunoSEQ multiplex PCR, yet TCRdb's version contains in-frame clones alone and is incomplete. The sample lists a few hundred thousand clones, about 87% occurring once. Germline CDR1 and CDR2: MNHEY and SVGEGT. Deletions cut 5 bases from V and 5 bases from J, with 10 bases between. This CDR3 spans 13 amino acids. The chain links TRBV6-2 or TRBV6-3 to TRBJ1-5; no clear D. The TCR originated in a woman in her seventies with active or convalescent COVID-19. The sequencing sample was made of peripheral blood. The CDR3, as DNA: TGTGCCAGCAGTCTACACAGAGATCAGCCCCAGCATTTT. It is translated as CASSLHRDQPQHF.